One sample yielded the 25 T cell receptor beta chains listed below, sequenced in a study of blood T cell repertoires in COVID-19. TCRdb's copy holds only in-frame clones and misses some; the assay was immunoSEQ multiplex PCR. The profile shows 85,000 to 95,000 clones, around 90% of them singletons. Sequences were obtained from peripheral blood. The receptors were gathered from a woman of 80 years or more with acute or convalescent COVID-19.

The rearrangement joins TRBV28 to TRBJ1-1, with D tentatively TRBD1 (5 bases). This CDR3 comprises 14 residues. The germline gives CDR1 MDHEN, CDR2 SYDVKM. The V and J ends lost 6 bases and 4 bases respectively, with 15 bases between them. The CDR3 DNA sequence: TGTGCCAGCAGCGGGAGGGGTGTAGGCACTGAAGCTTTCTTT. It is translated as CASSGRGVGTEAFF.

This clone was detected only once. This chain links TRBV15 with TRBJ1-2; D is unclear. The CDR3 loop spans 14 amino acids. Looked up from germline, CDR1 is LNHNV and CDR2 is YYDKDF (reference sequence). Trimming stripped 1 base from V and 4 bases from J, with 10 bases between. CDR3 amino acids: CATSRGEGSYGYTF. CDR3 nucleotides: TGTGCCACCAGCAGAGGAGAGGGCTCCTATGGCTACACCTTC.

This clone was detected once. Other DNA sequences in the sample encode the same CDR3. This chain links TRBV4-1 with TRBJ2-1; the D gene is possibly TRBD1 (5 bases). Trimming took 0 bases from V and 4 from J, leaving 13 bases between them. The CDR3 loop spans 16 amino acids. Germline V gene sequence: CDR1 MGHRA, CDR2 YSYEKL. CDR3 sequence: CASSQDSGRAYNEQFF. Here the CDR3 DNA reads TGCGCCAGCAGCCAAGATTCTGGCAGGGCGTACAATGAGCAGTTCTTC.

About this clone: One end of the junction fails to match germline, which may point to a read error. The gene calls are TRBV3-1 (or the pseudogene TRBV3-2) and TRBJ1-1, with 10 bases aligning to TRBD1. The V gene's germline CDR1 is LGHDT and CDR2 YNNKEL (reference sequence). The length of the CDR3 is 17 residues. The CDR3 nucleotides are TGTGCCAGCAGCCCCATCCCGGGACAGGGGCCGCGGGCCGAAGTTTTCTTT. Its translation: CASSPIPGQGPRAEVFF.

The V and J genes are TRBV24-1 and TRBJ2-1; D possibly corresponds to TRBD2 (5 bases). Germline V CDR1 and CDR2: KGHDR, SFDVKD. The CDR3 totals 12 residues. Trimming pared 6 bases from V and 8 bases from J, leaving 10 bases between. Written as DNA, the CDR3 is TGTGCCACCAGTCGGAGCGGCTATGAGCAGTTCTTC. It yields the protein CATSRSGYEQFF.

The V and J genes are TRBV19 and TRBJ1-2, with D unresolved. Looked up from germline, CDR1 is LNHDA and CDR2 is SQIVND (reference sequence). This CDR3 contains 14 residues. The V end lost 5 bases, the J end lost 3 bases, and 13 bases lay between the germline ends. The CDR3 sequence: CASSYVGSDYGYTF. DNA of the CDR3: TGTGCCAGTAGTTATGTGGGCTCGGACTATGGCTACACCTTC. Full variable domain (rest looked up from reference TRBV19 and TRBJ1-2): DGGITQSPKYLFRKEGQNVTLSCEQNLNHDAMYWYRQDPGQGLRLIYYSQIVNDFQKGDIAEGYSVSREKKESFPLTVTSAQKNPTAFYLCASSYVGSDYGYTFGSGTRLTVV.

The chain joins TRBV27 to TRBJ1-5; 7 bases agree with TRBD1. Germline trimming cut 0 bases from V and 2 bases from J; bases unmatched to any gene: 10. CDR3 size: 18 residues. Germline V lookup: CDR1 MNHEY, CDR2 SMNVEV (reference sequence). CDR3 in DNA: TGTGCCAGCAGTTTATCGAGACAGGGAGGCTTTGGCAATCAGCCCCAGCATTTT. Translating it yields CASSLSRQGGFGNQPQHF.

V usage is TRBV18 and J usage is TRBJ1-1; TRBD1 is a possible D gene (5 bases). This CDR3 comprises 16 residues. Germline-derived CDR1 and CDR2 are KGHSH and LQKENI. Trimming took off 3 bases at V and 5 bases at J, with 19 bases between the two ends. CDR3 sequence: CASSPQPGGAGTEAFF. As DNA, the CDR3 is TGTGCCAGCTCACCTCAACCGGGAGGGGCAGGGACTGAAGCTTTCTTT.

The chain employs TRBV5-5 and TRBJ1-2; 12 bases align to TRBD1. The CDR3 sequence is 16 residues long. V lost 5 bases, J lost 4 bases, and 9 bases stayed unmatched. Germline CDR1 and CDR2: SGHKS and YYEKEE (reference sequence). CDR3 nucleotide sequence: TGTGCCAGCAGTTCTGCCGGGACAGGGGGCCTCTATGGCTACACCTTC. This translates into CASSSAGTGGLYGYTF.

This chain connects TRBV18 to TRBJ1-2; the D is unclear. V lost 3 bases and J lost 4, with 12 bases in between. The CDR3 has 14 residues. CDR1 and CDR2 (germline): KGHSH, LQKENI. DNA of the CDR3: TGTGCCAGCTCACCCGCGACGGGAAGCTATGGCTACACCTTC. This translates into CASSPATGSYGYTF.

The chain combines TRBV1 with TRBJ2-7; the DNA was not compared with TRBD2, the D call given in the table. TRBV1 is a listed pseudogene. The CDR3 covers 15 residues. The CDR3, as DNA: TGCACCAGCAGCTATTTAGCGGGGCCGGGATTCGAGCAGTACTTC. Amino acid sequence: CTSSYLAGPGFEQYF.

V is TRBV9 and J is TRBJ2-1, with 8 nucleotides matching TRBD2. This CDR3 contains 17 residues. J gave up 3 bases and V 4 bases, and 12 bases lay outside the gene matches. Per the germline V gene, CDR1 is SGDLS and CDR2 is YYNGEE. The CDR3 loop is CASSKRPGSGVYNEQFF. CDR3 sequence (DNA): TGTGCCAGCAGCAAACGGCCGGGTAGCGGGGTCTACAATGAGCAGTTCTTC.

This clone has just a few counts. The chain employs TRBV5-1 and TRBJ2-6; TRBD2 matches 9 bases. Looked up from germline, CDR1 is SGHRS and CDR2 is YFSETQ. The CDR3 is 18 amino acids. The V segment lost 3 bases and the J segment 0 bases; nucleotides outside the gene matches: 7. CDR3 residues: CASSSVLAGYSGANVLTF. DNA of the CDR3: TGCGCCAGCAGCTCGGTACTAGCGGGTTACTCTGGGGCCAACGTCCTGACTTTC.

The V and J genes are TRBV6-5 and TRBJ2-5; D uncertain. CDR1 and CDR2 (germline): MNHEY, SVGAGI. The CDR3 runs 12 residues. The germline V and J ends were trimmed by 6 bases and 7 bases, with 12 bases remaining between them. The CDR3 loop is CASSSGGSTQYF. The CDR3 DNA sequence: TGTGCCAGCAGCTCCGGCGGTTCGACCCAGTACTTC.

This clone occurred once. The chain uses TRBV25-1 and TRBJ1-4, with 8 positions matching TRBD1. The CDR3 runs 14 residues. The germline gives CDR1 MGHDK, CDR2 SYGVNS. V was pared by 6 bases and J by 7 bases, with 7 bases of the junction left unmatched. CDR3: CASRKTGDSEKLFF. CDR3 bases: TGTGCCAGCAGAAAGACAGGGGATAGTGAAAAACTGTTTTTT.

The gene calls are TRBV7-9 and TRBJ1-1; D ambiguous. Deletions cut 3 bases from V and 6 bases from J, with 5 bases between. This CDR3 has 11 residues. The germline CDR1 and CDR2 sequences are SEHNR and FQNEAQ (reference sequence). The CDR3 sequence is CASSFGPEAFF. The CDR3 DNA sequence: TGTGCCAGCAGCTTCGGTCCTGAAGCTTTCTTT.

The chain has TRBV13 and TRBJ1-1; 7 nucleotides line up with TRBD1. Per germline, CDR1 PRHDT and CDR2 FYEKMQ (reference sequence). V shed 5 bases, J shed 4 bases, and the junction held 10 bases outside the gene matches. The CDR3 length is 15 residues. The CDR3 loop is CASSNWDRGGTEAFF. The CDR3 DNA sequence: TGTGCCAGCAGCAACTGGGACAGAGGAGGCACTGAAGCTTTCTTT.

The chain links TRBV12-3 or TRBV12-4 to TRBJ1-6, with D perhaps TRBD1 (5 bases). This CDR3 contains 13 residues. V shed 3 bases and J shed 12 bases, with 12 bases lying between them. For the CDR3, the DNA is TGTGCCAGCAGTTTCGAATACGGGGGACCCCTCCACTTT. Translated: CASSFEYGGPLHF.

V gene TRBV9 combines with J gene TRBJ1-3; D remains unclear. CDR1 and CDR2 from the germline V gene are SGDLS and YYNGEE. Trimming shortened V by 0 bases and J by 0 bases, and 4 bases separated the two germline ends. This CDR3 is built from 14 residues. DNA of the CDR3: TGTGCCAGCAGCGTAGACACCTCTGGAAACACCATATATTTT. This codes for CASSVDTSGNTIYF.

This rearrangement joins TRBV7-2 to TRBJ2-7, with 13 bases that match TRBD2. V lost 5 bases to trimming and J lost 3 bases; unmatched junction nucleotides: 4. The CDR3 covers 15 residues. Germline V CDR1 and CDR2: SGHTA, FQGNSA. The DNA for the CDR3 is TGTGCCAGCAGCGCGGGACTAGCGGGGTTCTACGAGCAGTACTTC. It yields the protein CASSAGLAGFYEQYF.

V usage is TRBV5-1 and J usage is TRBJ1-4; the D is unclear. The CDR3 consists of 15 residues. The V end was cut by 4 bases, the J end by 6 bases, with 16 bases between. The germline V gene has CDR1 SGHRS and CDR2 YFSETQ. The CDR3 sequence: CASSLQHGRDEKLFF. The DNA of the CDR3 is TGCGCCAGCAGCCTACAACACGGGCGGGATGAAAAACTGTTTTTT.

On this clone: Other DNA sequences within the sample encode an identical CDR3. The chain joins TRBV7-2 to TRBJ1-4; 7 nucleotides agree with TRBD1. The CDR3 is 15 residues long. The V and J ends lost 4 bases and 7 bases, in that order; junction bases with no gene match: 9. Germline lookup yields CDR1 SGHTA and CDR2 FQGNSA. The CDR3, as DNA: TGTGCCAGCAGCTCGGAGGGGGCGGGGGGTGAAAAACTGTTTTTT. Translated, it gives CASSSEGAGGEKLFF.

The gene calls are TRBV27 and TRBJ1-2, with 9 bases aligning to TRBD1. From germline, CDR1 is MNHEY and CDR2 SMNVEV (reference sequence). V dropped 2 bases and J dropped 4; count of bases not matched to a gene: 17. This CDR3 has 19 residues. The CDR3 coding sequence is TGTGCCAGCAGTTTACTCCCCCTTTCACAGGGGGCGCAGGCCTATGGCTACACCTTC. It is translated as CASSLLPLSQGAQAYGYTF.

The CDR3 loop is CASSKGQVGVYEQYF. The CDR3 DNA follows: TGTGCCAGCAGTAAAGGACAGGTAGGGGTTTACGAGCAGTACTTC. This rearrangement joins TRBV25-1 to TRBJ2-7; TRBD1 matches 7 bases. This CDR3 is 15 amino acids long. CDR1 is MGHDK, CDR2 SYGVNS, per germline. After removal of 5 bases from V and 4 bases from J, the junction contained 11 bases not matched to a gene.

V gene TRBV6-4 combines with J gene TRBJ2-1; 9 bases line up with TRBD2. This CDR3 comprises 16 residues. The V gene's germline CDR1 is MRHNA and CDR2 SNTAGT. Losses at the gene ends were 4 bases for V and 4 bases for J; bases not matched to a gene: 8. CDR3 nucleotide sequence: TGTGCCAGCAGTGCCACACGCGGGGGGGGGTACAATGAGCAGTTCTTC. This sequence encodes CASSATRGGGYNEQFF.